This TCR beta chain stems from a study of blood T cell repertoires in COVID-19. Study-level background: Samples came from the United States, Italy and Spain, spanning acute and convalescent COVID-19. The analysed material was cDNA or gDNA that came from T cells, B-cell-depleted T cells, or PBMCs.

Assay used: immunoSEQ multiplex PCR; TCRdb lists only in-frame clones, some missing. The sample shows some 310,000 clones, around 86% of them seen only once. Germline CDR1 is MNHEY and CDR2 is SVGAGI. CDR3 length: 15 amino acids. V was pared by 5 bases and J by 0 bases, with 10 bases between. The sequence derives from a man aged 50 or older with active or convalescent COVID-19. The material sequenced was peripheral blood. The chain carries TRBV6-5 and TRBJ1-4; unclear D gene. As DNA, the CDR3 is TGTGCCAGCAGTCCCCGGGGTGCAACTAATGAAAAACTGTTTTTT. Translation gives CASSPRGATNEKLFF.